This note documents a single TCR beta chain sequence. What it binds is not known. Every single participant having HIV got treatment inside the United States. Cryopreserved PBMC samples of about 0.85-11 million cells were used for DNA extraction. Per germline, CDR1 SGHDT and CDR2 YYEEEE. The CDR3 has 18 amino acids. The junction had 4 bases not matched to a gene; V was cut back by 0 bases and J by 1 base. The data were obtained in a study of long-term antiretroviral therapy in people with HIV. Study-level points and caveats: Clonal expansions arising prior to ART prevailed in the repertoire at every time point.

An immunoSEQ assay, version v3.0, was performed at survey level. Generated by immunoSEQ multiplex PCR, the TCRdb table keeps only in-frame clones and is missing some. The data hold roughly 28,000 clones, with about 90% observed a single time. The TCR was taken from a woman between 18 and 29 years old with HIV. The sequencing used unsorted PBMCs, collected 1.8 years after starting antiretroviral therapy. The chain recombines TRBV5-6 with TRBJ1-4; 12 bases align to TRBD1. The CDR3 nucleotides are TGTGCCAGCAGCTTGGTGGGGACAGGGGGCGGAACTAATGAAAAACTGTTTTTT. Its protein product is CASSLVGTGGGTNEKLFF.